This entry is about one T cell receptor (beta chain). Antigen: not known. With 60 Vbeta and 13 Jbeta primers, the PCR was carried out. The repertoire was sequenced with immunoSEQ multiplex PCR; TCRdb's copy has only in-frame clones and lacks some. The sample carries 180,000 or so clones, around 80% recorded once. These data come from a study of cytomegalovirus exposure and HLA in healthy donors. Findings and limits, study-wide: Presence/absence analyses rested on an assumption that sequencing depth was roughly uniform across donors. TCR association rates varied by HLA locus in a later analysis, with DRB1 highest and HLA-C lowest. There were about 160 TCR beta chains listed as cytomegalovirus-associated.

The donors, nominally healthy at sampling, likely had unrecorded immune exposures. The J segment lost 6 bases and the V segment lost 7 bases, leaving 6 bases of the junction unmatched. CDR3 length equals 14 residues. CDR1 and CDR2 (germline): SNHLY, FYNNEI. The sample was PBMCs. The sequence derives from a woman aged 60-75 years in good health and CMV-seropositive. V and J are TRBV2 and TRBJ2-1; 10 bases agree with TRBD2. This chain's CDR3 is CASTWTSGSNEQFF. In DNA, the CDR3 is TGTGCCAGCACCTGGACTAGCGGTTCCAATGAGCAGTTCTTC.